Shown below are 19 T cell receptor beta chains from a single sample sequenced in a study of quantifying T cell responses using KT2 cells (dated by TCRdb to the late 2010s). Some background on the complete study: RNA was DNase-treated and reverse transcribed with TCR alpha and beta constant-region primers, mostly using SuperScript III.

The receptor library was made with UMI-ligation and nested PCR. Instrument on record: Illumina MiSeq. Using T4 RNA ligase 1, a single-stranded oligonucleotide bearing the Illumina SP2 sequence plus a UMI was ligated onto the 3' end of the cDNA. PCR1 used approximately 4 cycles (98 degrees C 15 s, 69 degrees C 30 s, 72 degrees C 40 s), and the beta primer was an equimolar mix of RC1.1 and RC1.2 that covered TRBC1 and TRBC2. The raw public reads went through TCRdb reprocessing: fastp at Q25, MiXCR clone calling, in-frame beta chains kept. CDR3 protein duplicates are merged, each entry listing the most common genes and DNA. This sample lists around 56,000 distinct CDR3 sequences; over 9% were detected once. The ten largest clones take up 9.4% of the sample. Sequences were obtained from PBMCs spiked with cells of the T cell clone KT2. The receptors come from a human donor.

The chain couples TRBV10-2 to TRBJ1-1; D is undetermined. The CDR3 is 9 amino acids. V shed 4 bases and J shed 10 bases, with 4 bases lying between them. Per the germline V gene, CDR1 is WSHSY and CDR2 is SAAADI. The chain's CDR3 is CASSGGAFF. As DNA, the CDR3 is TGCGCCAGCAGTGGAGGAGCTTTCTTT.

V and J are TRBV3-1 and TRBJ2-3; D gene ambiguous. Germline CDR1 and CDR2: LGHDT and YNNKEL (reference sequence). V was trimmed by 1 base and J by 6 bases, leaving 2 bases between them. The CDR3 extends over 11 amino acids. This CDR3 reads CASSQGDTQYF. As DNA, the CDR3 is TGTGCCAGCAGCCAAGGGGATACGCAGTATTTT.

The genes are TRBV20-1 and TRBJ2-1; no clear D gene. Looked up from germline, CDR1 is DFQATT and CDR2 is SNEGSKA (reference sequence). The CDR3 length is 11 residues. Trimming removed 1 base from V and 5 bases from J, with 3 bases in between. The CDR3 sequence is CSARADNEQFF. In nucleotides, the CDR3 is TGCAGTGCTAGAGCTGACAATGAGCAGTTCTTC.

The sample holds many counts of this clonotype. This chain links TRBV2 with TRBJ1-2; 7 nucleotides line up with TRBD1. Germline V gives CDR1 SNHLY, CDR2 FYNNEI. This CDR3 has 14 amino acids. The J segment lost 1 base and the V segment lost 8 bases, leaving 7 bases of the junction unmatched. CDR3 DNA sequence: TGTGCCAGCTCCCGGGACAGATATAACTATGGCTACACCTTC. Encoded protein: CASSRDRYNYGYTF.

In this sample, this clonotype turned up a few times. This chain joins TRBV5-1 and TRBJ2-5; D remains ambiguous. In germline, CDR1 is SGHRS, CDR2 YFSETQ. V was clipped by 2 bases and J by 5 bases, with 4 bases between them. CDR3 size: 11 residues. As DNA, the CDR3 is TGCGCCAGCAGCTTCGAGGAGACCCAGTACTTC. Encoded protein: CASSFEETQYF.

The V and J genes are TRBV7-9 and TRBJ2-7, with 7 nucleotides matching TRBD1. The V gene end was trimmed by 5 bases and the J gene end by 6 bases; junction bases not matched to a gene: 4. Germline V lookup: CDR1 SEHNR, CDR2 FQNEAQ (reference sequence). CDR3 length equals 12 residues. The CDR3 here is CASSGTGVEQYF. The CDR3 nucleotides are TGTGCCAGCAGCGGAACAGGGGTCGAGCAGTACTTC. Filled out from reference TRBV7-9 and TRBJ2-7, the complete variable domain reads DTGVSQNPRHKITKRGQNVTFRCDPISEHNRLYWYRQTLGQGPEFLTYFQNEAQLEKSRLLSDRFSAERPKGSFSTLEIQRTEQGDSAMYLCASSGTGVEQYFGPGTRLTVT.

This clonotype was counted between two and nine times. The chain is built from TRBV11-3 and TRBJ2-1, with 9 positions matching TRBD2. Germline loops: CDR1 SGHNT, CDR2 YENEEA. The V and J ends lost 10 bases and 9 bases, in that order; junction bases with no gene match: 13. The CDR3 totals 14 residues. The CDR3 sequence is CATKEPGLAVEQFF. The CDR3 coding sequence is TGTGCCACCAAAGAACCGGGACTAGCAGTTGAGCAGTTCTTC.

V is TRBV29-1 and J is TRBJ1-2, with a possible D match to TRBD1 (5 bases). The CDR3 is 15 amino acids. The ends were cut back, 7 bases at V and 3 bases at J, with 21 bases in the middle. Germline loops: CDR1 SQVTM, CDR2 ANQGSEA. For the CDR3, the DNA is TGCAGCGCCCCCTCATCGTGGGGACTCGACTATGGCTACACCTTC. It specifies CSAPSSWGLDYGYTF. The entire variable domain, with the rest obtained from reference TRBV29-1 and TRBJ1-2, is as follows: SAVISQKPSRDICQRGTSLTIQCQVDSQVTMMFWYRQQPGQSLTLIATANQGSEATYESGFVIDKFPISRPNLTFSTLTVSNMSPEDSSIYLCSAPSSWGLDYGYTFGSGTRLTVV.

In this sample, this clonotype turned up a few times. The genes are TRBV4-1 and TRBJ1-2; D is undetermined. The CDR3 length is 14 residues. Germline CDR1 and CDR2: MGHRA and YSYEKL. The V gene lost 4 bases and the J gene lost 7 bases, with 16 bases spanning the gap. CDR3 region: CASSPVLKLGGYTF. The CDR3 nucleotides are TGCGCCAGCAGCCCTGTCCTTAAATTGGGTGGCTACACCTTC.

This clonotype was counted a few times. This chain joins TRBV5-1 and TRBJ1-1, with D perhaps TRBD1 (5 bases). The CDR3 has 15 residues. The V end lost 5 bases, the J end lost 6 bases, and 20 bases lay between the germline ends. Per the germline V gene, CDR1 is SGHRS and CDR2 is YFSETQ. CDR3 sequence reads: CASSPGNRDLAEAFF. The CDR3 region has the DNA TGCGCCAGCAGTCCGGGTAACCGGGACTTGGCTGAAGCTTTCTTT.

The chain combines TRBV25-1 with TRBJ1-5; D remains ambiguous. Germline loops: CDR1 MGHDK, CDR2 SYGVNS. The CDR3 length is 12 residues. V gave up 3 bases and J gave up 8 bases, with 8 bases separating them. The CDR3 DNA reads as TGTGCCAGCAGTGACGGGGTTAAGCCCCAGCATTTT. Encoded protein: CASSDGVKPQHF.

The chain is built from TRBV12-3 or TRBV12-4 and TRBJ2-2, with D perhaps matching TRBD1 (5 bases). The CDR3 is 14 amino acids. The V end was cut by 3 bases, the J end by 4 bases, with 9 bases between. The CDR3 DNA reads as TGTGCCAGCAGTTTCCAGGGTGGCACCGGGGAGCTGTTTTTT. It is translated as CASSFQGGTGELFF.

The table lists this clonotype with a few counts. The V and J genes are TRBV5-1 and TRBJ2-3; 9 nucleotides match TRBD1. Germline values: CDR1 SGHRS, CDR2 YFSETQ. The V and J ends lost 5 bases and 7 bases, in that order; junction bases with no gene match: 11. The CDR3 consists of 15 residues. The CDR3 DNA reads as TGCGCCAGCAGTCCAACTAGGGACAGGGCAAATACGCAGTATTTT. This codes for CASSPTRDRANTQYF.

This clonotype came up a few times. V gene TRBV13 combines with J gene TRBJ2-7; 7 nucleotides line up with TRBD1. CDR1 and CDR2 (germline): PRHDT, FYEKMQ (reference sequence). V trimming: 5 bases; J trimming: 5 bases; junction bases outside the gene matches: 6. The CDR3 has 13 amino acids. The CDR3 here is CASSGYTGDEQYF. The CDR3 nucleotides read TGTGCCAGCAGCGGCTATACAGGGGACGAGCAGTACTTC.

The CDR3 sequence is CASSQGITSGSSYNEQFF. The CDR3 DNA reads TGTGCCAGCAGCCAAGGGATCACTAGCGGGAGTTCCTACAATGAGCAGTTCTTC. This chain joins TRBV3-1 and TRBJ2-1; 11 nucleotides line up with TRBD2. Trimming at V came to 1 base and at J to 1 base, leaving 6 bases not matched to a gene. Germline-derived CDR1 and CDR2 are LGHDT and YNNKEL (reference sequence). The length of the CDR3 is 18 residues.

Many counts were recorded for this clonotype. The chain couples TRBV7-2 to TRBJ2-7; D perhaps matches TRBD1 (6 bases). This CDR3 has 16 residues. Germline loops: CDR1 SGHTA, CDR2 FQGNSA. V dropped 1 base and J dropped 0 bases, with 13 bases sitting between them. CDR3 bases: TGTGCCAGCAGCTTAGGCGGTTGGGACAACTCCTACGAGCAGTACTTC. Protein: CASSLGGWDNSYEQYF.

This clonotype appeared a few times. The rearrangement links TRBV2 to TRBJ2-5, with D possibly matching TRBD1 (8 bases). Germline V gene sequence: CDR1 SNHLY, CDR2 FYNNEI. The CDR3 contains 15 residues. Deletions cut 6 bases from V and 2 bases from J, with 16 bases between. The CDR3: CASRYRGGLQETQYF. The CDR3 DNA is TGTGCCAGCAGGTACAGGGGGGGCCTACAAGAGACCCAGTACTTC.

The chain carries TRBV20-1 and TRBJ2-1; 7 nucleotides agree with TRBD1. The V and J ends lost 5 bases and 2 bases, in that order; junction bases with no gene match: 6. The CDR3 sequence is 14 residues long. Germline V gene data show CDR1 as DFQATT and CDR2 as SNEGSKA (reference sequence). CDR3 loop: CSAVTGTAYNEQFF. The CDR3 DNA follows: TGCAGTGCTGTTACCGGGACAGCCTACAATGAGCAGTTCTTC.

This chain joins TRBV7-6 and TRBJ2-1, with 9 positions matching TRBD2. In germline, CDR1 is SGHVS, CDR2 FNYEAQ. V lost 2 bases, J lost 2 bases, and 4 bases stayed unmatched. CDR3 length: 16 amino acids. CDR3 bases: TGTGCCAGCAGCTTATGGATAGCGGGGGCCTACAATGAGCAGTTCTTC. This codes for CASSLWIAGAYNEQFF. The variable domain in full, with the rest retrieved from reference TRBV7-6 and TRBJ2-1, is GAGVSQSPRYKVTKRGQDVALRCDPISGHVSLYWYRQALGQGPEFLTYFNYEAQQDKSGLPNDRFSAERPEGSISTLTIQRTEQRDSAMYRCASSLWIAGAYNEQFFGPGTRLTVL.